This T cell receptor beta chain originates from a study of T cell responses to AZD1222 COVID-19 vaccine (dated by TCRdb to about 2021). For the study in its entirety: A total of 233 trial participants underwent TCR sequencing, of whom roughly 210 had received two doses of AZD1222 and some 25 had received two doses of the MenACWY control vaccine. Trial participants were enrolled by age into 18-55, 56-69 and 70-plus year subgroups, with roughly 160, 29 and 62 TCR-sequenced participants respectively. Overall study results and their limits: The 56-69-year group was small, and its depth increase did not reach significance, likely because of low power. CD4 TCRs associated with the vaccine covered the entire spike protein, and the dominant responses were in regions 160-218 and 743-854. Most participants were white British and females outnumbered males, and the authors suggested that clonal diversity may have been underestimated. A significant rise in spike-specific TCR breadth and depth was observed after two AZD1222 doses relative to day 0 and relative to MenACWY recipients. Conclusions about previously exposed vaccinees were limited because only six AZD1222 recipients were SARS-CoV-2 seropositive at baseline. Because no day 14 peak-response samples were available, the repertoires could be characterized only after the peak T cell response. Reportedly, almost half of the unique spike-specific TCRs recognized epitopes lying outside the regions that are mutated in the B.1.351 and B.1.1.7 variants.

Concerning this clone itself: Its antigen is unknown. No per-base quality is available; no much larger clone lies one base away.

Sequences SQVTM (CDR1) and ANQGSEA (CDR2) are obtained from the germline V gene. The CDR3, cysteine through phenylalanine, is 16 amino acids long. The entry retains the CDR3 DNA only, 48 bases that are in frame from base 1. V ends up 5 bases short and J 0 bases short, with an unmatched junction base count of 9. The CDR3 regions of human TCRbeta chains were subjected to immunosequencing. The original pipeline was this. Repertoire TCRs were matched against a reference library of SARS-CoV-2-specific TCRs generated with the MIRA antigen-specificity platform. Breadth was defined as the fraction of unique TCRs that were SARS-CoV-2-associated, and depth was defined as the fraction of total T cells that were SARS-CoV-2-associated. Using the MIRA data, each spike-specific TCR was mapped to the spike region that the TCR reacts to and placed in a CD4 or CD8 class. Log10-transformed breadth and depth values were compared by one-way ANOVA with Sidak's multiple comparisons tests. TCRdb provides this immuneACCESS table in a form limited to in-frame rearrangements. Some clones are lacking; in checked studies, under half of them reflect an unresolved V gene, and why the rest are absent is not known. That table is the source of V, J and clone size, and D and trimming were worked out from the DNA. The sample records approximately 140,000 clones, approximately 78% of which are singletons. The ten biggest clones cover 4.1% of the sample.

Reading the label with the study, this specimen's time point is: baseline before first vaccination. Taken with the paper, the label for treatment or condition translates to: meningococcal conjugate vaccine given as trial control. The vaccinee samples were drawn from two UK trials, COV001 and COV002, one of which was a single-blind randomized controlled phase 2/3 trial testing AZD1222 (ChAdOx1 nCoV-19) in healthy adults. Trial participant PBMC samples were collected at day 0 and day 28 after the second dose for TCRbeta chain sequencing. The clonotype was recovered from an adult in good health. The input for sequencing was peripheral blood, taken on day 0 of MenACWY control vaccination. This sequence uses TRBV29-1 and TRBJ2-1; 8 nucleotides in the junction match TRBD2. CDR3 sequence: CSVNGLAPFSYNEQFF. The sequenced DNA: TGCAGCGTTAACGGACTAGCCCCTTTCTCCTACAATGAGCAGTTCTTC.